This TCR beta chain was sequenced for a study of CD8 T cells in ankylosing spondylitis. Turning to this clonotype: Antigen: not known.

TCR beta libraries were made by quantitative 5'-RACE with molecular barcodes. One entry per CDR3 protein, called by TCRdb with MiXCR from the 5' RACE reads. Among a few hundred thousand distinct CDR3 sequences listed, 20% to 25% were seen once. Study-level results: Some motif variants had been reported before (in reactive arthritis synovial fluid and blood). The authors found the disease-linked clones to be CD8+ and relatively rare in peripheral blood. Seemingly distinctive of ankylosing spondylitis blood was a TCR beta motif formed by eight highly homologous variants. Significant enrichment of disease-linked clones was reported in matched ankylosing spondylitis synovial fluid.

This receptor was identified in a male donor with ankylosing spondylitis. The sequenced material came from blood, either unsorted or a sorted T cell fraction (not recorded which).

The CDR3 sequence is CASSRGLAGTYEQYF. Here the CDR3 DNA reads TGTGCCAGCAGTAGGGGACTAGCGGGAACTTACGAGCAGTACTTC. The genes are TRBV27 and TRBJ2-7, with 13 bases aligning to TRBD2. This CDR3 has 15 amino acids. The V segment lost 5 bases and the J segment 4 bases; nucleotides outside the gene matches: 5. Germline assignment: CDR1 MNHEY and CDR2 SMNVEV (reference sequence).